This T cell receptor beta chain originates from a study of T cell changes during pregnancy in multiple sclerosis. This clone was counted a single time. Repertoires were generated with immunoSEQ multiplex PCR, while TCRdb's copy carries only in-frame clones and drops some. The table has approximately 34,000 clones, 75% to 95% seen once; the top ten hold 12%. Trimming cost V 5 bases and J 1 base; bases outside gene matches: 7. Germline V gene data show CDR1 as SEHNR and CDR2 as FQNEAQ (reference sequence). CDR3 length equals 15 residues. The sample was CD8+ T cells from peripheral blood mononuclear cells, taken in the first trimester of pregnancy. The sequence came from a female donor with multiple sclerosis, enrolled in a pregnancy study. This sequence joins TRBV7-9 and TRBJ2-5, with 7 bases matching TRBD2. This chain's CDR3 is CASSISGSIQETQYF. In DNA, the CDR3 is TGTGCCAGCAGCATTAGCGGGTCGATCCAAGAGACCCAGTACTTC.